Sequencing of this T cell receptor beta chain was carried out in a study of blood T cell repertoires in COVID-19. The assay was immunoSEQ multiplex PCR, and TCRdb's table has in-frame clones only and misses some. The sample has hundreds of thousands of clones, roughly 90% seen once. There are 17 residues in the CDR3. The germline gives CDR1 SGHRS, CDR2 YFSETQ. V lost 1 base and J lost 2; bases outside the gene matches: 6. The rearrangement joins TRBV5-1 to TRBJ2-2; 9 bases are a match to TRBD2. The clonotype was recovered from a woman in her thirties or forties with COVID-19, enrolled during active disease. Sequenced material: peripheral blood. CDR3 sequence reads: CASSLFASGINTGELFF. CDR3 sequence (DNA): TGCGCCAGCAGCTTGTTTGCTAGCGGGATTAACACCGGGGAGCTGTTTTTT.